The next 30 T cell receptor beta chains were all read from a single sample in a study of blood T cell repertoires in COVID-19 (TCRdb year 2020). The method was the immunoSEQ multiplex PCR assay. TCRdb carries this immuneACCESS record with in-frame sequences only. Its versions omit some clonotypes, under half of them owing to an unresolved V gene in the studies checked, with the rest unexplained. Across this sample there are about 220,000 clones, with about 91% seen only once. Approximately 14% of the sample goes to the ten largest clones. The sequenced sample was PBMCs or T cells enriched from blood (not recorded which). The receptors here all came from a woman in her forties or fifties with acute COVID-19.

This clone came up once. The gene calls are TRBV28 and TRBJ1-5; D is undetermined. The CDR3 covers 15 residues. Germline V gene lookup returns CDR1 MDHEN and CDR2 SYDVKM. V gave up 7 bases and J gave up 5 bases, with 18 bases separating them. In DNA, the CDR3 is TGTGCCAGCAACGAATCCGGGTCACGATATCAGCCCCAGCATTTT. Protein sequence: CASNESGSRYQPQHF.

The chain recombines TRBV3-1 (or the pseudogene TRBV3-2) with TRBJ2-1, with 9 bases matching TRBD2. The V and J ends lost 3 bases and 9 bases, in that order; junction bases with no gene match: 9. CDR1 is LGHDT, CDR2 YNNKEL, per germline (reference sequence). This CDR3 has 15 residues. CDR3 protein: CASSQSPGLAIEQFF. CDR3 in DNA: TGTGCCAGCAGCCAGTCACCGGGACTAGCTATTGAGCAGTTCTTC.

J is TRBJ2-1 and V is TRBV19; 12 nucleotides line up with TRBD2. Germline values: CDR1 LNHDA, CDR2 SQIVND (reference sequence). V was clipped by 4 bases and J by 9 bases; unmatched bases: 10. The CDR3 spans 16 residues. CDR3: CASSTGGLAGSIEQFF. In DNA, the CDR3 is TGTGCCAGTAGTACCGGTGGACTAGCGGGATCGATTGAGCAGTTCTTC.

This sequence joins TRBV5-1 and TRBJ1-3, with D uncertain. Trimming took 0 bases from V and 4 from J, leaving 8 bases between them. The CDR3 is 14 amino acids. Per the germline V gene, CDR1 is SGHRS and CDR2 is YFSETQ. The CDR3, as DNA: TGCGCCAGCAGCTTGGCGGGTGTAGGAAACACCATATATTTT. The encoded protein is CASSLAGVGNTIYF.

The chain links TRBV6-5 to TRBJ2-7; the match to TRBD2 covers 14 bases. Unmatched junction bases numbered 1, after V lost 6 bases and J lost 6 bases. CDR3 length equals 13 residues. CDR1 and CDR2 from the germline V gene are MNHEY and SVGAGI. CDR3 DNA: TGTGCCAGCAGCGGACTAGCGGGAGGCGAGCAGTACTTC. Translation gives CASSGLAGGEQYF.

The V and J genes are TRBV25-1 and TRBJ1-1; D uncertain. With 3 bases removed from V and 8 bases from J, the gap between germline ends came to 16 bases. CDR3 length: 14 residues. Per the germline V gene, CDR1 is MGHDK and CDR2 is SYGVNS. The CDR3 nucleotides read TGTGCCAGCAGTGATCCACGGTTCCCCGTCGAAGCTTTCTTT. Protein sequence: CASSDPRFPVEAFF.

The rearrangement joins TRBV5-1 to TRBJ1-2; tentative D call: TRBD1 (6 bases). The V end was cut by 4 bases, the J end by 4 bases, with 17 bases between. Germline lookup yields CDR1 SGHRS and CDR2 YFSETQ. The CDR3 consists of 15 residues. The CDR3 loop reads CASSPGWGQVYGYTF. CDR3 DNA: TGCGCCAGCAGCCCCGGTTGGGGGCAAGTCTATGGCTACACCTTC.

The CDR3 sequence is CASSHQQEYYGYTF. CDR3 bases: TGTGCCAGCAGCCACCAACAGGAGTACTATGGCTACACCTTC. This chain connects TRBV5-5 to TRBJ1-2; D is perhaps TRBD1 (5 bases). The CDR3 has 14 residues. Per germline, CDR1 SGHKS and CDR2 YYEKEE (reference sequence). Trimming removed 4 bases from V and 3 bases from J, with 13 bases in between.

The CDR3 nucleotides read TGTGCCAGCAGCCACCGCGGGGGGGGGCAGGTCAATGAGCAGTTCTTC. It yields the protein CASSHRGGGQVNEQFF. The chain is built from TRBV7-9 and TRBJ2-1, with 9 bases matching TRBD2. This CDR3 spans 16 amino acids. V lost 5 bases and J lost 6; bases outside the gene matches: 11. Germline V gene data show CDR1 as SEHNR and CDR2 as FQNEAQ (reference sequence).

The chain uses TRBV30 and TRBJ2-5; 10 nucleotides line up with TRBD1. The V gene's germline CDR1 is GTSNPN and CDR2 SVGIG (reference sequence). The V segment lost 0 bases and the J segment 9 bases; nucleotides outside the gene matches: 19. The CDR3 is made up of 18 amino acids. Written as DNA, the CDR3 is TGTGCCTGGAGTGTATTGAGTATTGGGACAGGGGCCCCTATGGCCCAGTACTTC. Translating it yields CAWSVLSIGTGAPMAQYF. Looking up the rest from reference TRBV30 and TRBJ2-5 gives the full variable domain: SQTIHQWPATLVQPVGSPLSLECTVEGTSNPNLYWYRQAAGRGLQLLFYSVGIGQISSEVPQNLSASRPQDRQFILSSKKLLLSDSGFYLCAWSVLSIGTGAPMAQYFGPGTRLLVL.

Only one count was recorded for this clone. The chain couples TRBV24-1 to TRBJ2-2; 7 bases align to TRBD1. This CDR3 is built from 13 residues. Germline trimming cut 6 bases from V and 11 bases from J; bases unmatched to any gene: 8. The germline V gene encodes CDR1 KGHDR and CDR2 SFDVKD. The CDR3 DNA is TGTGCCACCAGTTGGACAGGCATACAAGAGCTGTTTTTT. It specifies CATSWTGIQELFF.

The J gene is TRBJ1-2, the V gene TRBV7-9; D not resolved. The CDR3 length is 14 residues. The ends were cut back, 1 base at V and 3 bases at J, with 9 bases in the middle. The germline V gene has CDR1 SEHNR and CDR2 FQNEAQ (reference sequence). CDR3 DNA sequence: TGTGCCAGCAGCTTAGATCGGTTCGACTATGGCTACACCTTC. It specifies CASSLDRFDYGYTF. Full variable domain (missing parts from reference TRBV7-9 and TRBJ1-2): DTGVSQNPRHKITKRGQNVTFRCDPISEHNRLYWYRQTLGQGPEFLTYFQNEAQLEKSRLLSDRFSAERPKGSFSTLEIQRTEQGDSAMYLCASSLDRFDYGYTFGSGTRLTVV.

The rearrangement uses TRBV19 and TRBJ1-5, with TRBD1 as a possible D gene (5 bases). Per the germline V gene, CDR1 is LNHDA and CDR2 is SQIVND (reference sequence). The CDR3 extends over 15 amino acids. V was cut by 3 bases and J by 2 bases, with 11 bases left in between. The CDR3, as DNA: TGTGCCAGTAGTATGCGCAGGGCAGGCAATCAGCCCCAGCATTTT. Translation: CASSMRRAGNQPQHF.

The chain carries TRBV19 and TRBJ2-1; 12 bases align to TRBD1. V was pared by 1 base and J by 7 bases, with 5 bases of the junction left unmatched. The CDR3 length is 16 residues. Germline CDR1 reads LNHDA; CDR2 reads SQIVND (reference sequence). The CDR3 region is CASSIVGQGAGNEQFF. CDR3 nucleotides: TGTGCCAGTAGTATAGTGGGACAGGGGGCAGGAAATGAGCAGTTCTTC. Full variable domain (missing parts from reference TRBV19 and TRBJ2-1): DGGITQSPKYLFRKEGQNVTLSCEQNLNHDAMYWYRQDPGQGLRLIYYSQIVNDFQKGDIAEGYSVSREKKESFPLTVTSAQKNPTAFYLCASSIVGQGAGNEQFFGPGTRLTVL.

This chain's CDR3 is CASSPFSAGSGANVLTF. DNA for the CDR3: TGTGCCAGCTCACCTTTTTCTGCGGGGTCTGGGGCCAACGTCCTGACTTTC. The V call is TRBV18, the J call TRBJ2-6, with D perhaps TRBD2 (6 bases). This CDR3 has 17 amino acids. CDR1 is KGHSH and CDR2 is LQKENI in the germline V gene. Trimming left V 3 bases short and J 1 base short, with 13 bases between.

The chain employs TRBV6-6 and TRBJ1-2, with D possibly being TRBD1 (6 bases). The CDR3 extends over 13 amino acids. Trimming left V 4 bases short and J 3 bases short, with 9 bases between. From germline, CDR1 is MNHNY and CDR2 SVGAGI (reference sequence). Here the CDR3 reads CASSLQGDYGYTF. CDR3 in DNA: TGTGCCAGCAGTTTACAGGGAGACTATGGCTACACCTTC.

CDR3 sequence: CASSVEGYNSPLHF. CDR3 sequence (DNA): TGTGCCAGCAGCGTAGAGGGGTATAATTCACCCCTCCACTTT. The chain has TRBV9 and TRBJ1-6, with D maybe TRBD1 (5 bases). CDR1 is SGDLS and CDR2 is YYNGEE in the germline V gene. The CDR3 spans 14 residues. V lost 0 bases and J 4 bases, leaving 5 bases between the germline ends.

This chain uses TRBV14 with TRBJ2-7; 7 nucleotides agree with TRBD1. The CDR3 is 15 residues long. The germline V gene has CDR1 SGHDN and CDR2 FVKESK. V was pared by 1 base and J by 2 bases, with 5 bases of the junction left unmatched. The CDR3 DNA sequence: TGTGCCAGCAGCCAAGCGACAGGGCCAACCTACGAGCAGTACTTC. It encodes CASSQATGPTYEQYF.

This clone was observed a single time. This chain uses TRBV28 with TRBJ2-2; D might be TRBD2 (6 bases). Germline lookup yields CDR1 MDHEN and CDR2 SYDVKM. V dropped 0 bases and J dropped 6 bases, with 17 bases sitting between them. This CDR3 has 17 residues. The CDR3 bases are TGTGCCAGCAGTTTATGGCCGGGACTCCTGAAGTCCGGGGAGCTGTTTTTT. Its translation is CASSLWPGLLKSGELFF.

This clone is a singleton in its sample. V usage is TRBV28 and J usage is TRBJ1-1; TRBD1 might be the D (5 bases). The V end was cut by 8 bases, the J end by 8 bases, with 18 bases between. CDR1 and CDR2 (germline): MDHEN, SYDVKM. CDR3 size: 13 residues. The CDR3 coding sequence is TGTGCCAGCGGTCGGCGGGGGGTGGAAGAAGCTTTCTTT. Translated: CASGRRGVEEAFF.

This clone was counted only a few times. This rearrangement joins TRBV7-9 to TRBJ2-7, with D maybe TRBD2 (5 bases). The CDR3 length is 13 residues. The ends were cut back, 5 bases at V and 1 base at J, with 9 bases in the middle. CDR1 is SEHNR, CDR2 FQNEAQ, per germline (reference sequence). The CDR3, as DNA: TGTGCCAGCAGCGATGGACTTTCCTACGAGCAGTACTTC. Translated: CASSDGLSYEQYF.

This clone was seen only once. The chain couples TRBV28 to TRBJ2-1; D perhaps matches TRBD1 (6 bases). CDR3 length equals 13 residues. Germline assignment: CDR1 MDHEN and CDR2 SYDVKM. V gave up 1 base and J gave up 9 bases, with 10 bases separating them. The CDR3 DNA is TGTGCCAGCAGTTTATTGAGCAGGGGTGAGCAGTTCTTC. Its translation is CASSLLSRGEQFF.

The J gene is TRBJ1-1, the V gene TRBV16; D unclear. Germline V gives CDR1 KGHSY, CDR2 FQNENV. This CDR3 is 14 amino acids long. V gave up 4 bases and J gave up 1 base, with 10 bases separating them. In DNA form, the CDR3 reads TGTGCCAGCAGCCTACGACTGGGGAACACTGAAGCTTTCTTT. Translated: CASSLRLGNTEAFF.

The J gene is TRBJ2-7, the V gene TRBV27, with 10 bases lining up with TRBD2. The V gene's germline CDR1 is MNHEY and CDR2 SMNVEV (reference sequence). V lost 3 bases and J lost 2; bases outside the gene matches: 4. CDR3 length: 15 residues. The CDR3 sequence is CASSFRLAGPYEQYF. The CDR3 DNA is TGTGCCAGCAGTTTTCGACTAGCGGGTCCCTACGAGCAGTACTTC.

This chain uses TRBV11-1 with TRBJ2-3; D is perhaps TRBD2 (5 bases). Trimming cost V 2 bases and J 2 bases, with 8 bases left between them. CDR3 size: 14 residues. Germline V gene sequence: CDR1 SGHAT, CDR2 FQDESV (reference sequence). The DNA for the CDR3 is TGTGCCAGCAGCTTACGGGGTAACACAGATACGCAGTATTTT. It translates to CASSLRGNTDTQYF.

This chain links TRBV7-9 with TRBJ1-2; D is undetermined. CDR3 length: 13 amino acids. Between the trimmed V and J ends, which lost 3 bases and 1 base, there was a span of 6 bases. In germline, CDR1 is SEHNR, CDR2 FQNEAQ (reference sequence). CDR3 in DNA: TGTGCCAGCAGCTTCGGGGATAACTATGGCTACACCTTC. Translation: CASSFGDNYGYTF.

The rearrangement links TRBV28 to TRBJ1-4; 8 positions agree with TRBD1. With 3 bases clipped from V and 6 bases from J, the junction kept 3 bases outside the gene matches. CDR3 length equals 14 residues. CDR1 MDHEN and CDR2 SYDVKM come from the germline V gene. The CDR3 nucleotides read TGTGCCAGCAGTTTCCTACAGGGGGATGAAAAACTGTTTTTT. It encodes CASSFLQGDEKLFF.

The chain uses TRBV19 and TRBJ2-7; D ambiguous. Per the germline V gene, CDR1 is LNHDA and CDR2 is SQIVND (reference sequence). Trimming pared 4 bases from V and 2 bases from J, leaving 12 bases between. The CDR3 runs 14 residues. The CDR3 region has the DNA TGTGCCAGTAGTAGCCGAGATGTCGCCTACGAGCAGTACTTC. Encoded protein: CASSSRDVAYEQYF.

The CDR3 protein is CASSQDSTGDGYTF. Here the CDR3 DNA reads TGCGCCAGCAGCCAAGATTCGACAGGGGACGGCTACACCTTC. V is TRBV4-1 and J is TRBJ1-2, with 8 bases fitting TRBD1. CDR3 length: 14 residues. Losses at the gene ends were 0 bases for V and 8 bases for J; bases not matched to a gene: 5. Germline V gene sequence: CDR1 MGHRA, CDR2 YSYEKL.

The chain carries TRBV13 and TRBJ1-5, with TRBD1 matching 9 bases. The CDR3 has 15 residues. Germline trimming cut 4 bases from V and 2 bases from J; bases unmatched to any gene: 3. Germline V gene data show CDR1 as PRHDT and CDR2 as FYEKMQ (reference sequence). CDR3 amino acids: CASSSGQGGNQPQHF. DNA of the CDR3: TGTGCCAGCAGCTCGGGACAGGGCGGCAATCAGCCCCAGCATTTT.